This T cell receptor (beta chain) was profiled in a study of blood T cell repertoires in COVID-19 (TCRdb year 2020). General notes on the study: Samples covering the acute and convalescent phases of COVID-19 were provided by collaborators in the United States, Italy and Spain. The prospective study material was composed of cDNA or gDNA derived from T cells, B-cell-depleted T cells, or PBMCs. Deeply sampled blood TCRbeta repertoires from subjects exposed to, actively infected with, or recovered from COVID-19 were included in the dataset. The repertoires were released in a freely available public database meant as a resource for research on the immune response to SARS-CoV-2. Samples came from the ongoing ImmuneRACE study (first 160 participants) plus 1,254 subjects from 6 global collaborators. Sample metadata almost always included a de-identified subject ID, COVID-19 status, age in years and sex. HLA class I and class II types, where available, came from metadata supplied by the sample provider rather than from assay-based typing.

Participants in the prospective study were enrolled through a virtual design, were aged roughly 18 to 100 years, and lived in about two dozen United States geographic areas. To assign participants to cohorts, the prospective study relied on clinical history that participants themselves reported in a screening survey and a study questionnaire. Recovered participants in ImmuneRACE Cohort 3 were defined as having two consecutive negative NP/OP PCR tests, clearance from a healthcare professional, or resolution of symptoms. In the prospective study, whole blood, serum and a nasopharyngeal or oropharyngeal swab were collected from each participant by mobile phlebotomists. Prospective study participants could optionally give additional blood draws and questionnaires over an approximately two-month period. Prospective study blood samples were shipped either frozen or at room temperature before DNA extraction.

TCRbeta CDR3 regions were amplified from genomic DNA by means of the immunoSEQ Assay, a bias-controlled multiplex PCR. As for the original processing: The number of nucleated cells in each sample was estimated by amplification of reference gene primers within the assay. Sequence reads were collapsed and filtered to measure the absolute abundance of every unique TCRbeta CDR3 rearrangement. For each sample, productive Simpson clonality was calculated as the square root of Simpson's diversity index across productive rearrangements. TCRdb took over this immuneACCESS table, retaining in-frame rearrangements with V and J assigned. Such tables are incomplete; in checked studies, under half of the missing clones stem from an unresolved V gene, and the remainder is unexplained. V, J and clone size derive from that table, while D and trimming were established from the DNA sequence. This sample lists approximately 170,000 clones; approximately 87% were detected once. The top ten clones comprise 4.4% of the sample.

From cysteine to phenylalanine, the CDR3 is 14 amino acids long. Just the 42-base CDR3 DNA is kept, in frame starting at base 1. Per the germline V gene, MDHEN is the CDR1 and SYDVKM is the CDR2. V is clipped by 7 bases and J by 0 bases, and the sequence between their germline boundaries is 10 bases long. Results the study describes overall, beyond this receptor: Clinical and demographic metadata were provided uncurated, with the amount varying by source and participant.

Worth noting for this clone: Its antigen target is currently unknown. Per-nucleotide qualities are absent, and no much larger clonotype sits a single base away.

The chain uses TRBV28 and TRBJ1-3, and possibly TRBD1, on 6 matching bases. The sequence came from a woman aged 45-60 years who had recovered from COVID-19. The sample taken for sequencing was PBMCs or T cells enriched from blood (not recorded which). Read as DNA, the sequence is TGTGCCAGCAAGGGAGGGGGCTCTGGAAACACCATATATTTT. It codes for CASKGGGSGNTIYF.